Below, 17 T cell receptor beta chains from the same sample are listed, as sequenced in a study of cytomegalovirus exposure and HLA in healthy donors. PCR involved 60 Vbeta and 13 Jbeta primers. Libraries were prepared by immunoSEQ multiplex PCR; TCRdb keeps only in-frame clonotypes and omits some of them. The sample holds approximately 150,000 clones, approximately 80% seen once. The sequenced sample was PBMCs. These receptors all stem from a man aged 30 to 45 in good health and CMV-seronegative.

The CDR3 is CASSVDGSPGQPQHF. The CDR3 DNA reads TGTGCCAGCAGCGTAGACGGGTCCCCAGGGCAGCCCCAGCATTTT. The chain couples TRBV9 to TRBJ1-5, with D possibly TRBD1 on 5 matching bases. V lost 0 bases and J lost 7, with 14 bases in between. Germline lookup yields CDR1 SGDLS and CDR2 YYNGEE. CDR3 length: 15 amino acids.

J is TRBJ2-1 and V is TRBV25-1; D perhaps matches TRBD1 (6 bases). Germline V lookup: CDR1 MGHDK, CDR2 SYGVNS. Trimming took off 2 bases at V and 2 bases at J, with 13 bases between the two ends. The CDR3 spans 16 residues. The CDR3 reads CASSERTVSTYNEQFF. The CDR3 DNA follows: TGTGCCAGCAGTGAACGGACAGTTTCTACCTACAATGAGCAGTTCTTC. Using reference TRBV25-1 and TRBJ2-1 for the parts outside the CDR3, the full variable domain is EADIYQTPRYLVIGTGKKITLECSQTMGHDKMYWYQQDPGMELHLIHYSYGVNSTEKGDLSSESTVSRIRTEHFPLTLESARPSHTSQYLCASSERTVSTYNEQFFGPGTRLTVL.

The chain combines TRBV28 with TRBJ1-5; a weak D match, TRBD1 (5 bases). Germline values: CDR1 MDHEN, CDR2 SYDVKM. The CDR3 extends over 15 amino acids. V was clipped by 2 bases and J by 1 base, with 9 bases between them. The CDR3 spells CASSLAGGSNQPQHF. The CDR3 coding sequence is TGTGCCAGCAGTTTAGCTGGGGGGAGCAATCAGCCCCAGCATTTT.

The rearrangement uses TRBV7-2 and TRBJ2-5; 8 nucleotides match TRBD2. V was clipped by 1 base and J by 4 bases; unmatched bases: 8. Per the germline V gene, CDR1 is SGHTA and CDR2 is FQGNSA. CDR3 length: 16 residues. CDR3 DNA sequence: TGTGCCAGCAGCTTAGTCGCGGGAGGTTTTTTAGAGACCCAGTACTTC. Encoded protein: CASSLVAGGFLETQYF.

The chain employs TRBV28 and TRBJ1-5, with D perhaps matching TRBD1 (6 bases). From germline, CDR1 is MDHEN and CDR2 SYDVKM. The CDR3 is 18 amino acids. With 0 bases removed from V and 1 base from J, the gap between germline ends came to 16 bases. Here the CDR3 DNA reads TGTGCCAGCAGTTTATGGGGCGGGCGGGGGCGCAGCAATCAGCCCCAGCATTTT. This sequence encodes CASSLWGGRGRSNQPQHF.

This chain joins TRBV6-4 and TRBJ2-3; 8 bases match TRBD2. The length of the CDR3 is 15 residues. In germline, CDR1 is MRHNA, CDR2 SNTAGT. V gave up 6 bases and J gave up 1 base; unmatched junction bases: 6. CDR3 region: CASSSSGGGTDTQYF. The CDR3 coding sequence is TGTGCCAGCAGCTCGAGCGGGGGAGGCACAGATACGCAGTATTTT.

The chain uses TRBV10-1 and TRBJ1-6, with a weak D call TRBD1 (6 bases). The CDR3 totals 14 residues. The germline V and J ends were trimmed by 6 bases and 5 bases, with 11 bases remaining between them. CDR1 and CDR2 (germline): WNHNN, SYGVQD (reference sequence). This chain's CDR3 is CASSSGTNNSPLHF. For the CDR3, the DNA is TGCGCCAGCAGCTCCGGGACAAATAATTCACCCCTCCACTTT.

This sequence joins TRBV27 and TRBJ2-2; 8 positions agree with TRBD2. The CDR3 totals 14 residues. Germline values: CDR1 MNHEY, CDR2 SMNVEV (reference sequence). V trimming: 6 bases; J trimming: 2 bases; junction bases outside the gene matches: 2. CDR3 region: CASRLAVNTGELFF. The CDR3, as DNA: TGTGCCAGCAGACTAGCGGTAAACACCGGGGAGCTGTTTTTT.

The chain employs TRBV15 and TRBJ1-6; D might be TRBD1 (5 bases). This CDR3 has 14 residues. Deletions cut 0 bases from V and 10 bases from J, with 10 bases between. Germline V gene lookup returns CDR1 LNHNV and CDR2 YYDKDF (reference sequence). CDR3 DNA: TGTGCCACCAGCAGAGATCAGGGTATCTCACCCCTCCACTTT. Protein: CATSRDQGISPLHF.

The rearrangement uses TRBV7-6 and TRBJ1-5; the D is unclear. Germline CDR1 and CDR2: SGHVS and FNYEAQ. CDR3 length: 15 amino acids. V lost 2 bases and J lost 2, with 10 bases in between. CDR3 nucleotide sequence: TGTGCCAGCAGCTTATGGGCCGGCGGCAATCAGCCCCAGCATTTT. Encoded protein: CASSLWAGGNQPQHF. Full variable domain (missing parts from reference TRBV7-6 and TRBJ1-5): GAGVSQSPRYKVTKRGQDVALRCDPISGHVSLYWYRQALGQGPEFLTYFNYEAQQDKSGLPNDRFSAERPEGSISTLTIQRTEQRDSAMYRCASSLWAGGNQPQHFGDGTRLSIL.

This clone turned up a few times. This chain uses TRBV6-5 with TRBJ2-7; 7 bases match TRBD2. V shed 4 bases and J 3 bases; nucleotides not matched to a gene: 9. Germline V gives CDR1 MNHEY, CDR2 SVGAGI. This CDR3 contains 15 residues. CDR3 sequence reads: CASSLVGGEIYEQYF. For the CDR3, the DNA is TGTGCCAGCAGTTTGGTGGGAGGGGAGATCTACGAGCAGTACTTC.

The chain joins TRBV4-3 to TRBJ2-1; D possibly corresponds to TRBD1 (5 bases). This CDR3 has 16 residues. Germline CDR1 and CDR2: LGHNA and YSLEER. V dropped 4 bases and J dropped 0 bases, with 13 bases sitting between them. CDR3 residues: CASSPLDTSSYNEQFF. CDR3 sequence (DNA): TGCGCCAGCAGCCCGCTGGACACAAGCTCCTACAATGAGCAGTTCTTC.

The genes are TRBV28 and TRBJ2-3, with a weak D call TRBD2 (6 bases). The V gene lost 6 bases and the J gene lost 2 bases, with 9 bases spanning the gap. Germline V gene sequence: CDR1 MDHEN, CDR2 SYDVKM. CDR3 length: 13 amino acids. The CDR3 nucleotides read TGTGCCAGCAGGTGGGAGGCCACAGATACGCAGTATTTT. Amino acid sequence: CASRWEATDTQYF.

The chain employs TRBV5-1 and TRBJ1-3; 9 nucleotides line up with TRBD1. With 5 bases clipped from V and 8 bases from J, the junction kept 8 bases outside the gene matches. The germline V gene encodes CDR1 SGHRS and CDR2 YFSETQ. The CDR3 extends over 14 amino acids. The CDR3 sequence is CASRQGAFGDTIYF. CDR3 DNA sequence: TGCGCCAGCAGACAGGGGGCTTTCGGGGACACCATATATTTT.

This clone was counted a few times. The chain recombines TRBV15 with TRBJ1-5, with D perhaps TRBD1 (6 bases). CDR1 is LNHNV, CDR2 YYDKDF, per germline (reference sequence). Trimming pared 2 bases from V and 3 bases from J, leaving 8 bases between. This CDR3 is built from 14 residues. The DNA of the CDR3 is TGTGCCACCAGCAGACAGGGGTACAATCAGCCCCAGCATTTT. Its translation: CATSRQGYNQPQHF.

The J gene is TRBJ1-1, the V gene TRBV6-5, with 11 bases fitting TRBD1. V lost 4 bases to trimming and J lost 1 base; unmatched junction nucleotides: 5. The CDR3 loop spans 16 amino acids. In germline, CDR1 is MNHEY, CDR2 SVGAGI. DNA for the CDR3: TGTGCCAGCAGTTCCGGGGGACAGGGGGGGAACACTGAAGCTTTCTTT. Its translation: CASSSGGQGGNTEAFF.

The V call is TRBV21-1, the J call TRBJ2-7; the table's D call TRBD2 went unverified against the DNA. TRBV21-1 is a pseudogene locus. The CDR3 length is 13 residues. The CDR3: CASRADCTYEQYF. In DNA, the CDR3 is TGTGCCAGCAGGGCAGACTGCACGTACGAGCAGTACTTC.